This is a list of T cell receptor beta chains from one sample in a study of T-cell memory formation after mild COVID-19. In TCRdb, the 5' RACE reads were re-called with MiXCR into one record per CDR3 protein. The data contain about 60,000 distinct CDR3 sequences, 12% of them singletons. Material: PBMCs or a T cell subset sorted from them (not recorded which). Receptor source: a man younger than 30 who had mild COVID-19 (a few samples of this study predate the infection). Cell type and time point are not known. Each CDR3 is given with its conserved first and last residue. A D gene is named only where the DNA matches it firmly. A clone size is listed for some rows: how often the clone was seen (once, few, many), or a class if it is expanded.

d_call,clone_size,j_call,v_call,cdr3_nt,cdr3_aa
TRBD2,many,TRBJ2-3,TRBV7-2,TGTGCCAGCAGCCCCCAGACTAGCCTCTCGCAGTATTTT,CASSPQTSLSQYF
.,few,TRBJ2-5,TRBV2,TGTGCCAGCAGTGAAGAGGCGGGGGCTCCGGAGACCCAGTACTTC,CASSEEAGAPETQYF
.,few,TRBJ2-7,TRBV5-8,TGTGCCAGCAGCTTGGCGGTGACCTACGAGCAGTACTTC,CASSLAVTYEQYF
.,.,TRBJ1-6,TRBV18,TGTGCCAGCTCACCGAAGAGCTCCTATAATTCACCCCTCCACTTT,CASSPKSSYNSPLHF
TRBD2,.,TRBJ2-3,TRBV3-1,TGTGCCAGCAGCCAAGAGGCCCGGGGGGACTCAGATACGCAGTATTTT,CASSQEARGDSDTQYF
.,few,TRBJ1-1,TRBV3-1,TGTGCCAGCAGCCCGGGAGTGAACACTGAAGCTTTCTTT,CASSPGVNTEAFF
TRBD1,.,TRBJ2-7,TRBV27,TGTGCCAGCAGTCCTAACACAGGGGGCGAGCAGTACTTC,CASSPNTGGEQYF
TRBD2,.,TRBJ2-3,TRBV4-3,TGCGCCAGCAGCCAAGATTACACTAGCGGGGGGCGGACAGATACGCAGTATTTT,CASSQDYTSGGRTDTQYF
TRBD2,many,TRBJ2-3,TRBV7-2,TGTGCCAGCAGCTTAGCGCATCAGCGGGGGGGCACAGATACGCAGTATTTT,CASSLAHQRGGTDTQYF
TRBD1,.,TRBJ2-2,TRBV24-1,TGTGCCGTCTCCGGGACAGGGAACCCCGGGGAGCTGTTTTTT,CAVSGTGNPGELFF
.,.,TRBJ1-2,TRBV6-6,TGTGCCAGCACCCCGGGCAGCAACTATGGCTACACCTTC,CASTPGSNYGYTF
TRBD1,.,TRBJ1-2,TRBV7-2,TGTGCCAGCAGCTTAGGAGGACAGGGGGGTGGCTACACCTTC,CASSLGGQGGGYTF
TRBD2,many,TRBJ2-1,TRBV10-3,TGTGCCATCAGTGAGTCATCAGCGGGGAGGAATGAGCAGTTCTTC,CAISESSAGRNEQFF
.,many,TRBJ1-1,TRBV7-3,TGTGCCAGCAGCTTAGGTCCGGTTATGAACACTGAAGCTTTCTTT,CASSLGPVMNTEAFF
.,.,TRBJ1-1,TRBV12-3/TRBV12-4,TGTGCCAGCAGGGGCATGAACACTGAAGCTTTCTTT,CASRGMNTEAFF
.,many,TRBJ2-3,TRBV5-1,TGCGCCAGCAGCCCTCCTCGAGGGGGGGGCACAGATACGCAGTATTTT,CASSPPRGGGTDTQYF
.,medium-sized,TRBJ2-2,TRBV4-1,TGCGCCAGCAGCCAGGCAGGGCCTCGGACCGGGGAGCTGTTTTTT,CASSQAGPRTGELFF
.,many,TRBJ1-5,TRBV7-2,TGTGCCAGCAGCCCTGGGACGGGGAATCAGCCCCAGCATTTT,CASSPGTGNQPQHF
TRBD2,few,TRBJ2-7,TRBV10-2,TGCGCCACCAAGGCCGGGGGGGCAGACGAGCAGTACTTC,CATKAGGADEQYF
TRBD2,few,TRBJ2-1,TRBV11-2,TGTGCCAGCAGCCCGGGACTAGCGGATTACAATGAGCAGTTCTTC,CASSPGLADYNEQFF
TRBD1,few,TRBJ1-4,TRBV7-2,TGTGCCAGCAGCTCGGACAGGAATGAAAAACTGTTTTTT,CASSSDRNEKLFF
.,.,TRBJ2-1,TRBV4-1,TGCGCCAGCAGCCAAGTTGGGCTTGAGCAGTTCTTC,CASSQVGLEQFF
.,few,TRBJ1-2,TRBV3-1,TGTGCCAGCAGCCCACGGACGGAGCCTAACTATGGCTACACCTTC,CASSPRTEPNYGYTF
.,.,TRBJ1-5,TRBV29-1,TGCAGCGTTGCCGGTTTGAATCAGCCCCAGCATTTT,CSVAGLNQPQHF
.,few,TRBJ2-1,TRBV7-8,TGTGCCAGCAGCGGTAGCGGCATCCATGAGCAGTTCTTC,CASSGSGIHEQFF
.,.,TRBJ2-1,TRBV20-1,TGCAGTGCGCACCCACTTCGTAATTACAATGAGCAGTTCTTC,CSAHPLRNYNEQFF
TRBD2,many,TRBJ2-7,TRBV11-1,TGTGCCAGCAGCATTACTAGCGGGGAGACCTACGAGCAGTACTTC,CASSITSGETYEQYF
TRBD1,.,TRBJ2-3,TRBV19,TGTGCCACCGCAGGACAGTCACAGGGGGATACGCAGTATTTT,CATAGQSQGDTQYF
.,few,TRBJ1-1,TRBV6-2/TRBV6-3,TGTGCCAGCATTGGCCCCGCCGGATACACTGAAGCTTTCTTT,CASIGPAGYTEAFF
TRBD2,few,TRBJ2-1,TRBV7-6,TGTGCCAGCAGCTTGGGGACTAGCGTGTACAATGAGCAGTTCTTC,CASSLGTSVYNEQFF
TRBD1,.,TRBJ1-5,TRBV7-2,TGTGCCAGCAGCTTAGTTGGAGGCGGACAGGGAGGGCAGCCCCAGCATTTT,CASSLVGGGQGGQPQHF
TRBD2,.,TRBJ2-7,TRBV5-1,TGCGACAGCAGCCTTTCGGGGGGCGAGCAGTACTTC,CDSSLSGGEQYF
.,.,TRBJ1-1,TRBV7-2,TGTGCCAGCAGCTCACAGAGGGGGAACACTGAAGCTTTCTTT,CASSSQRGNTEAFF
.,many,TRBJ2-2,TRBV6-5,TGTGCCAGCAGTTACTTGGGCGCCGGGGAGCTGTTTTTT,CASSYLGAGELFF
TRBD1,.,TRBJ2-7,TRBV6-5,TGTGCCAGCAGTCCCACCGGGACAGGGCCCTACGAGCAGTACTTC,CASSPTGTGPYEQYF
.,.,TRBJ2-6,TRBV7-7,TGTGCTAGCAGCTTAGGGCAAAGTGGGGCCAACGTCCTGACTTTC,CASSLGQSGANVLTF
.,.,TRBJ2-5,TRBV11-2,TGTGCCAGCAGCTGGGCCAGCCGCCCAGAGACCCAGTACTTC,CASSWASRPETQYF
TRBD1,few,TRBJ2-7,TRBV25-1,TGTGCCAGCAGTGACCCGACAGGGGCTTTCTCCTACGAGCAGTACTTC,CASSDPTGAFSYEQYF
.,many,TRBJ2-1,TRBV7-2,TGTGCCAGCAGCTTAGAGAGGACAGAGAATGAGCAGTTCTTC,CASSLERTENEQFF
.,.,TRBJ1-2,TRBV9,TGTGCCAGCAGCACCACAGGTTCCTATGGCTACACCTTC,CASSTTGSYGYTF
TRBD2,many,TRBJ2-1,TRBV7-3,TGTGCCAGCAGCTTACAGGCGGGGGGGTACAATGAGCAGTTCTTC,CASSLQAGGYNEQFF
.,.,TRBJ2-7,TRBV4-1,TGCGCCAGCAGCCAAGAACCCCGGGGTAACTCCTACGAGCAGTACTTC,CASSQEPRGNSYEQYF
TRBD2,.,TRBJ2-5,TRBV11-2,TGTGCCAGCAACCCCCGGGGGGGAGGAGAGACCCAGTACTTC,CASNPRGGGETQYF
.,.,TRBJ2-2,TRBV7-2,TGTGCCAGCAGCCCACTGGAGGGCGCGCTGTTTTTT,CASSPLEGALFF
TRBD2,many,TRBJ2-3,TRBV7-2,TGTGCCAGCAGCTTATGGCCTAGCGGGGGGATCACAGATACGCAGTATTTT,CASSLWPSGGITDTQYF
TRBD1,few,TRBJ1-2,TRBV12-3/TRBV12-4,TGTGCCAGCAGCAGAGGACAGGGGCCCTATGGCTACACCTTC,CASSRGQGPYGYTF
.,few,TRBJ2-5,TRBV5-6,TGTGCCAGCAGCTTGGAGTGGGAGACCCAGTACTTC,CASSLEWETQYF
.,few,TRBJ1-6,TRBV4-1,TGCGCCAGCAGCCTCGACGGGGACCAGCTCCACTTT,CASSLDGDQLHF
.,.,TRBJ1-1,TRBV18,TGTGCCAGCTCACCCCTGAGGGGGGGGAACACTGAAGCTTTCTTT,CASSPLRGGNTEAFF
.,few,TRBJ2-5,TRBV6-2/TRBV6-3,TGTGCCAGCGAGACCCAGGGGTTCGGGGGGACCCAGTACTTC,CASETQGFGGTQYF
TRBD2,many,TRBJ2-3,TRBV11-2,TGTGCCAGCAGCGCCCAACGGGGGGGGCGCGAGACAGATACGCAGTATTTT,CASSAQRGGRETDTQYF
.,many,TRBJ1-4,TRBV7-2,TGTGCCAGCAGCAACCAGAAAGGGCATGAAAAACTGTTTTTT,CASSNQKGHEKLFF
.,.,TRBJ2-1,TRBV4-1,TGCGCCAGCAGCCAGCAAGGGGGGCGGGGCGATGAGCAGTTCTTC,CASSQQGGRGDEQFF